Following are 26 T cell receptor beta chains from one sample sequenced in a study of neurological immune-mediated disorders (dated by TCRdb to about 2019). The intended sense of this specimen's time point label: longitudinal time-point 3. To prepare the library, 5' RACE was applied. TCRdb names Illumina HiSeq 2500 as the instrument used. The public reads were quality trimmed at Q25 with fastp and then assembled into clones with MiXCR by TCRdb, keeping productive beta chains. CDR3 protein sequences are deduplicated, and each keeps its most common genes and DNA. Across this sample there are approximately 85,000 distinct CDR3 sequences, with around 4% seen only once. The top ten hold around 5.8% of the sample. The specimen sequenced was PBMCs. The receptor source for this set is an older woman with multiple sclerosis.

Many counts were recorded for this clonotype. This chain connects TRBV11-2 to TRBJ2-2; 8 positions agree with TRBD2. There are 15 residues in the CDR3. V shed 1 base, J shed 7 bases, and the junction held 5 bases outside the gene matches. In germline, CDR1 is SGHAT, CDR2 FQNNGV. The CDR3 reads CASSLAGGQGGELFF. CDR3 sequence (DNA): TGTGCCAGCAGCTTAGCGGGGGGGCAGGGCGGGGAGCTGTTTTTT.

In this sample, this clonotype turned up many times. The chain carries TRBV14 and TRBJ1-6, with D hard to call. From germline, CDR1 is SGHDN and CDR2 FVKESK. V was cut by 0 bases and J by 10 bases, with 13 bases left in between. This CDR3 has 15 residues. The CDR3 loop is CASSQDPALGSPLHF. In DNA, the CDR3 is TGTGCCAGCAGCCAAGACCCCGCTTTAGGATCACCCCTCCACTTT.

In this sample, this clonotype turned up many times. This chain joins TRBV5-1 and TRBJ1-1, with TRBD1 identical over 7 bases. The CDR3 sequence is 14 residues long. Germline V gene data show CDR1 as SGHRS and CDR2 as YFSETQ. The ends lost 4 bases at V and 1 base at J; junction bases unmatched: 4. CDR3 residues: CASSTRTGNTEAFF. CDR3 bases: TGCGCCAGCAGCACTCGGACAGGGAACACTGAAGCTTTCTTT. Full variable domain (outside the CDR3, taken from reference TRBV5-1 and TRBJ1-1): KAGVTQTPRYLIKTRGQQVTLSCSPISGHRSVSWYQQTPGQGLQFLFEYFSETQRNKGNFPGRFSGRQFSNSRSEMNVSTLELGDSALYLCASSTRTGNTEAFFGQGTRLTVV.

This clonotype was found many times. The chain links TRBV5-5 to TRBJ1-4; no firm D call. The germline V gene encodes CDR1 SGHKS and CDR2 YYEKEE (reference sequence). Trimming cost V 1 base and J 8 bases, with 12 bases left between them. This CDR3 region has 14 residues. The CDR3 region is CASSLLQTSEKLFF. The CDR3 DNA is TGTGCCAGCAGCTTGCTCCAGACGTCCGAAAAACTGTTTTTT.

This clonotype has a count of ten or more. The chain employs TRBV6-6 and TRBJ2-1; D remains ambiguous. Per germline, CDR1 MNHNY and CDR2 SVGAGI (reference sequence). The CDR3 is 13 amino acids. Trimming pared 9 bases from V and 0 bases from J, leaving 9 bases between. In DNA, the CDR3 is TGTGCCAGTACCCGGAGCTCCTACAATGAGCAGTTCTTC. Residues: CASTRSSYNEQFF.

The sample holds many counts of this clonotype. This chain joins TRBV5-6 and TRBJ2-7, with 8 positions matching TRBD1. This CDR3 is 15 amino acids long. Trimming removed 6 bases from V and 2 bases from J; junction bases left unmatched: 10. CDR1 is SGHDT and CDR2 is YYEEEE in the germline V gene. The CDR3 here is CASIPRGTGTYEQYF. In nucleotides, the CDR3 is TGTGCCAGCATCCCGCGCGGGACAGGCACCTACGAGCAGTACTTC.

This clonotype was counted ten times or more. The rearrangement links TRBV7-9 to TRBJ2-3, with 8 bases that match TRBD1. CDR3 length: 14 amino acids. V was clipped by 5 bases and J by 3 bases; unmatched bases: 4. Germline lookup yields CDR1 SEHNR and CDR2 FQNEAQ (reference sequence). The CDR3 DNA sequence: TGTGCCAGCAGCCGACAGGGGTGGACAGATACGCAGTATTTT. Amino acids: CASSRQGWTDTQYF.

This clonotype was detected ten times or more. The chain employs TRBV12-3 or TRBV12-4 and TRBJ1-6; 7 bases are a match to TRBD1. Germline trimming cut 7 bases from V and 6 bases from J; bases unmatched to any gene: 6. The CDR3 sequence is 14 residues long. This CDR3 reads CASTRTGLNSPLHF. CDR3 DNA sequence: TGTGCCAGCACCCGGACAGGCCTTAATTCACCCCTCCACTTT.

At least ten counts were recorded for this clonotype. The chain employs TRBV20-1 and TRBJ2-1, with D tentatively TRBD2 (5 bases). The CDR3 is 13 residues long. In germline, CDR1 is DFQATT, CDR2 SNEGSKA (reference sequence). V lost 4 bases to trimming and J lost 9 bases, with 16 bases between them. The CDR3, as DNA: TGCAGTGCTATTCGTTCCGGGGTCTTTGAGCAGTTCTTC. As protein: CSAIRSGVFEQFF.

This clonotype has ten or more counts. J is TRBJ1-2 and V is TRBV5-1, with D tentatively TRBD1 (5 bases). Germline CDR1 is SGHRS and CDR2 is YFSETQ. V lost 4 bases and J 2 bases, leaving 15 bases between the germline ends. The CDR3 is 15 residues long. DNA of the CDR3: TGCGCCAGCAGCGCTGGGGGGGAGGCGAACTATGGCTACACCTTC. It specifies CASSAGGEANYGYTF. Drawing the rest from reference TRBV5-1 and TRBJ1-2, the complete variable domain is KAGVTQTPRYLIKTRGQQVTLSCSPISGHRSVSWYQQTPGQGLQFLFEYFSETQRNKGNFPGRFSGRQFSNSRSEMNVSTLELGDSALYLCASSAGGEANYGYTFGSGTRLTVV.

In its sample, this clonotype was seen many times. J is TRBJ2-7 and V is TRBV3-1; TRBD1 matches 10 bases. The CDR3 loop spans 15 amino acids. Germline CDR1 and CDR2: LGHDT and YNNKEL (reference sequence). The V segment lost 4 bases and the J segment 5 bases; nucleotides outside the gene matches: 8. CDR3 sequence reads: CASSLFGTGVHEQYF. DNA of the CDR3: TGTGCCAGCAGCCTTTTCGGGACAGGGGTTCACGAGCAGTACTTC.

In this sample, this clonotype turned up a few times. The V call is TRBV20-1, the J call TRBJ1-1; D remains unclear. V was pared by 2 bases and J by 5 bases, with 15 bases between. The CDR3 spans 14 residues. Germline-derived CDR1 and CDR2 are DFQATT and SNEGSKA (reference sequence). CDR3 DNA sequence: TGCAGTGCTAGACCGCGGGAGGGTTGGACTGAAGCTTTCTTT. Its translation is CSARPREGWTEAFF.

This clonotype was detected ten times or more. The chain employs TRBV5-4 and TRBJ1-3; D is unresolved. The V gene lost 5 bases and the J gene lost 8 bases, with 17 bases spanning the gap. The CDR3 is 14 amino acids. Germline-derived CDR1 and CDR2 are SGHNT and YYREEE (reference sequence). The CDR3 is CASRADTRVDTIYF. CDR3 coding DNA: TGTGCCAGCAGGGCCGATACCCGGGTGGACACCATATATTTT.

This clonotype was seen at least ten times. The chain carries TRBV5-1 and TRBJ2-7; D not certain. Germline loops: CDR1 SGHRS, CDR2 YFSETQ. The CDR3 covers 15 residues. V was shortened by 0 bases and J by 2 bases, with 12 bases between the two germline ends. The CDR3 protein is CASSLESLQTYEQYF. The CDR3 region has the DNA TGCGCCAGCAGCTTGGAGTCACTACAGACCTACGAGCAGTACTTC.

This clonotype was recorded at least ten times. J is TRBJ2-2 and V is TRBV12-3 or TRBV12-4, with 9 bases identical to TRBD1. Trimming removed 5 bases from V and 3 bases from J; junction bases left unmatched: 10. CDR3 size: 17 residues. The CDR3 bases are TGTGCCAGCAGTCTATATACCGGGACAGGGTACACCGGGGAGCTGTTTTTT. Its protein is CASSLYTGTGYTGELFF.

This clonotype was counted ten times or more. DNA for the CDR3: TGTGCCAGCTCCAAAAACCCTACGGTGGGCACAGATACGCAGTATTTT. It specifies CASSKNPTVGTDTQYF. This chain links TRBV12-3 or TRBV12-4 with TRBJ2-3; D gene unclear. Trimming left V 8 bases short and J 1 base short, with 19 bases between. The CDR3 has 16 residues.

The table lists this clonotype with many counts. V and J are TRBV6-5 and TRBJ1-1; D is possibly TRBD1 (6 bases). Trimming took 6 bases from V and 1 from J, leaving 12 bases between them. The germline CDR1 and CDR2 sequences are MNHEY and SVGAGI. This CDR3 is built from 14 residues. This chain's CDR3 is CASSPQGANTEAFF. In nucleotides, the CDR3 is TGTGCCAGCAGCCCACAGGGTGCGAACACTGAAGCTTTCTTT.

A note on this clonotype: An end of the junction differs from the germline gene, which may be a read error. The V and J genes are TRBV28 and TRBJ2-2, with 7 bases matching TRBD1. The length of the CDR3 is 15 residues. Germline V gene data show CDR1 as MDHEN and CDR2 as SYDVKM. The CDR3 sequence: CASSRPGTVTGELFF. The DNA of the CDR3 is TGTGCCAGCAGCCGTCCCGGGACAGTGACCGGTGAGCTGTTTTTT.

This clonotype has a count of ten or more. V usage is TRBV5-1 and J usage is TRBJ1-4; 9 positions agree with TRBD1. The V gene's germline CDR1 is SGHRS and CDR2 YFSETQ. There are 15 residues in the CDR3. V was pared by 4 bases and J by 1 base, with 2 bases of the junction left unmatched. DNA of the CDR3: TGCGCCAGCAGCATGACAGGGGGAACTAATGAAAAACTGTTTTTT. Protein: CASSMTGGTNEKLFF.

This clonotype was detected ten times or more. The CDR3 sequence: CASSLQTPDRNTIYF. Written as DNA, the CDR3 is TGCGCCAGCAGCTTACAGACACCGGATCGCAACACCATATATTTT. The J gene is TRBJ1-3, the V gene TRBV5-1; no definite D call. V lost 2 bases and J 7 bases, leaving 16 bases between the germline ends. Germline V gene lookup returns CDR1 SGHRS and CDR2 YFSETQ. The CDR3 consists of 15 residues.

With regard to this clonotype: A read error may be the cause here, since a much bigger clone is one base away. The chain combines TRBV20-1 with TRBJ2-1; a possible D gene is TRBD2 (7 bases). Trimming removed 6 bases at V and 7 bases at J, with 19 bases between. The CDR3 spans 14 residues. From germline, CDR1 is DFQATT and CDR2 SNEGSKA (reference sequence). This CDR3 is CSAPKEGGPNEQFF. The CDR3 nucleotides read TGCAGTGCCCCGAAAGAGGGGGGGCCAAATGAGCAGTTCTTC.

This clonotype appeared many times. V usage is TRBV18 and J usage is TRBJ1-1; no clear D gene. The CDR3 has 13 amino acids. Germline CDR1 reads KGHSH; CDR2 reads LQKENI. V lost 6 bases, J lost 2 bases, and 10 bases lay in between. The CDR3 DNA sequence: TGTGCCAGCTCGCTGAAGGGAAACACTGAAGCTTTCTTT. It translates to CASSLKGNTEAFF.

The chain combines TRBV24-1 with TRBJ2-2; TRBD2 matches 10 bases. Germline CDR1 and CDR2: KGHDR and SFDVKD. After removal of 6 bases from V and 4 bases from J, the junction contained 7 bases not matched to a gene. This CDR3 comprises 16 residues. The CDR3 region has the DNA TGTGCCACCAGTACCCCTAGCGGGGGCCCCACCGGGGAGCTGTTTTTT. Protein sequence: CATSTPSGGPTGELFF.

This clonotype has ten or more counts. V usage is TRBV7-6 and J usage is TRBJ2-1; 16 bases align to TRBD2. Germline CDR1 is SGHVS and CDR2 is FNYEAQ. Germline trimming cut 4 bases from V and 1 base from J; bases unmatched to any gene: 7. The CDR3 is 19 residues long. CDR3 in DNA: TGTGCCAGCAGCTCTCCCGGGACTAGCGGGGGGGCTTCCTACAATGAGCAGTTCTTC. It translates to CASSSPGTSGGASYNEQFF. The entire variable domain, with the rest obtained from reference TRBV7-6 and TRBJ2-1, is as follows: GAGVSQSPRYKVTKRGQDVALRCDPISGHVSLYWYRQALGQGPEFLTYFNYEAQQDKSGLPNDRFSAERPEGSISTLTIQRTEQRDSAMYRCASSSPGTSGGASYNEQFFGPGTRLTVL.

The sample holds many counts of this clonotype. CDR3 in amino acids: CASSSINSVYEQYF. DNA of the CDR3: TGTGCCAGCAGCTCTATTAACTCGGTCTACGAGCAGTACTTC. The chain combines TRBV5-6 with TRBJ2-7; D is uncertain. V was clipped by 3 bases and J by 3 bases, with 13 bases between them. CDR1 is SGHDT and CDR2 is YYEEEE in the germline V gene. The length of the CDR3 is 14 residues. Combining the CDR3 with reference TRBV5-6 and TRBJ2-7 gives the whole variable domain DAGVTQSPTHLIKTRGQQVTLRCSPKSGHDTVSWYQQALGQGPQFIFQYYEEEERQRGNFPDRFSGHQFPNYSSELNVNALLLGDSALYLCASSSINSVYEQYFGPGTRLTVT.

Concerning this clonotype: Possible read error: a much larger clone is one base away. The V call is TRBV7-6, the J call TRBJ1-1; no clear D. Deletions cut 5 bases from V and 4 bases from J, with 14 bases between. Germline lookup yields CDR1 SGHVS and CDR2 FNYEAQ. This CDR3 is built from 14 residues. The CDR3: CASSVLYSLTEAFF. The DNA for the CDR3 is TGTGCCAGCAGCGTCCTGTACAGCCTCACTGAAGCTTTCTTT.